This T cell receptor (beta chain) derives from a study of cytomegalovirus exposure and HLA in healthy donors. The V gene's germline CDR1 is SGHDN and CDR2 FVKESK. The length of the CDR3 is 15 residues. Trimming took 2 bases from V and 5 from J, leaving 15 bases between them. Of note for this clone: As yet, its antigen is unknown.

Notes on the study in general: A later analysis showed HLA-associated TCR beta chains outstripping equally common others in clonal expansion. What was likely a sequencing artifact was a cluster of highly shared sequence variants.

The PCR employed 60 Vbeta primers together with 13 Jbeta primers. Clones were sequenced by immunoSEQ multiplex PCR, and TCRdb holds only the in-frame ones, with some missing. The table records approximately 130,000 clones, more than 60% of them present only once. The sequenced sample was PBMCs. The TCR was taken from a man younger than 40 in good health and CMV-seronegative. V and J are TRBV14 and TRBJ2-5; possibly TRBD1 for D (5 bases). DNA of the CDR3: TGTGCCAGCAGCCAATGGGGCGGCGTGTTGGAGACCCAGTACTTC. Residues: CASSQWGGVLETQYF.